Below are 17 T cell receptor beta chains sequenced from a single sample in a study of beta chain features in type 1 diabetes. Every bit of the isolated RNA underwent reverse transcription, so sequencing read expressed TCRB transcripts. Measured with immunoSEQ multiplex PCR; TCRdb has only the in-frame clones, and not every one. The sample records some 22,000 clones, almost 70% being singletons. The sequenced material came from Tregs from blood. Receptors originate from a middle-aged woman in good health.

This chain connects TRBV7-2 to TRBJ2-7; D remains unclear. Germline V lookup: CDR1 SGHTA, CDR2 FQGNSA. V lost 3 bases and J 0 bases, leaving 6 bases between the germline ends. CDR3 length: 13 amino acids. CDR3 amino acids: CASSLGVSYEQYF. For the CDR3, the DNA is TGTGCCAGCAGCTTGGGCGTCTCCTACGAGCAGTACTTC.

This clone counts as medium-sized (0.01 to 0.1%). The identical CDR3 is also encoded by other nucleotide sequences in the sample. The chain carries TRBV18 and TRBJ1-6; 9 nucleotides match TRBD1. V dropped 3 bases and J dropped 10; count of bases not matched to a gene: 7. Germline V gene data show CDR1 as KGHSH and CDR2 as LQKENI. The CDR3 length is 15 residues. The CDR3 DNA reads TGTGCCAGCTCACCTCCGGGACAGGGTGGGTCACCCCTCCACTTT. It yields the protein CASSPPGQGGSPLHF.

The genes are TRBV7-2 and TRBJ2-7; TRBD2 matches 13 bases. The V and J ends lost 5 bases and 0 bases, in that order; junction bases with no gene match: 10. Germline CDR1 reads SGHTA; CDR2 reads FQGNSA. The CDR3 consists of 18 residues. The DNA for the CDR3 is TGTGCCAGCAGCCCTTACCGGGGACTAGCGGGGTCCTCCTACGAGCAGTACTTC. It codes for CASSPYRGLAGSSYEQYF.

The chain couples TRBV2 to TRBJ2-3; 9 nucleotides match TRBD2. With 5 bases clipped from V and 4 bases from J, the junction kept 7 bases outside the gene matches. The CDR3 covers 15 residues. CDR1 is SNHLY and CDR2 is FYNNEI in the germline V gene. CDR3: CASSPSGIVSDTQYF. The CDR3 DNA sequence: TGTGCCAGCAGTCCTAGCGGGATCGTATCAGATACGCAGTATTTT.

The chain links TRBV19 to TRBJ1-5; possible D gene TRBD1, 6 bases. V was clipped by 6 bases and J by 4 bases, with 16 bases between them. The CDR3 is 15 amino acids. Germline V CDR1 and CDR2: LNHDA, SQIVND (reference sequence). CDR3 sequence (DNA): TGTGCCAGTAGCCGCGCGGGAGGGGGAAATCAGCCCCAGCATTTT. This codes for CASSRAGGGNQPQHF.

The J gene is TRBJ2-7, the V gene TRBV2; 8 bases agree with TRBD1. V gave up 6 bases and J gave up 6 bases; unmatched junction bases: 7. Germline CDR1 reads SNHLY; CDR2 reads FYNNEI. CDR3 length: 13 residues. CDR3 region: CASSRRGPGEQYF. The CDR3 bases are TGTGCCAGCAGCCGCAGGGGGCCCGGCGAGCAGTACTTC.

The V gene is TRBV19, the J gene TRBJ1-5; perhaps TRBD1 as D (6 bases). Trimming removed 8 bases from V and 3 bases from J, with 20 bases in between. The germline gives CDR1 LNHDA, CDR2 SQIVND (reference sequence). The CDR3 has 16 amino acids. The DNA for the CDR3 is TGTGCCAGTCAAACCTCGGACAGCGAATCCAATCAGCCCCAGCATTTT. Its translation: CASQTSDSESNQPQHF.

Here the CDR3 reads CASTIAGAAGETQYF. CDR3 in DNA: TGTGCCAGCACAATAGCGGGGGCGGCGGGGGAGACCCAGTACTTC. The J gene is TRBJ2-5, the V gene TRBV2; 9 nucleotides line up with TRBD2. There are 15 residues in the CDR3. V lost 7 bases and J lost 5; bases outside the gene matches: 11. Germline-derived CDR1 and CDR2 are SNHLY and FYNNEI.

This clone was observed a single time. CDR3 nucleotide sequence: TGCGCCAGCAGCTTGGTGGGACAGGGAGTTGGTACTGAAGCTTTCTTT. Encoded protein: CASSLVGQGVGTEAFF. The V gene is TRBV5-1, the J gene TRBJ1-1; 9 nucleotides align to TRBD1. In germline, CDR1 is SGHRS, CDR2 YFSETQ. The CDR3 covers 16 residues. V was pared by 0 bases and J by 5 bases, with 8 bases of the junction left unmatched. The whole variable domain, filled in from reference TRBV5-1 and TRBJ1-1, reads KAGVTQTPRYLIKTRGQQVTLSCSPISGHRSVSWYQQTPGQGLQFLFEYFSETQRNKGNFPGRFSGRQFSNSRSEMNVSTLELGDSALYLCASSLVGQGVGTEAFFGQGTRLTVV.

The chain employs TRBV27 and TRBJ2-4, with 7 bases aligning to TRBD1. The germline CDR1 and CDR2 sequences are MNHEY and SMNVEV (reference sequence). The CDR3 sequence is 17 residues long. J lost 0 bases, V lost 4 bases, and 9 bases had no gene match. The CDR3 is CASSSLMRGPAKNIQYF. Here the CDR3 DNA reads TGTGCCAGCAGTTCCCTCATGAGGGGGCCAGCCAAAAACATTCAGTACTTC.

Details on this clone: The germline gene is not matched at one end of the junction; a read error may be the cause. The chain has TRBV4-2 and TRBJ2-1, with TRBD1 matching over 8 bases. The CDR3 is 12 amino acids. Looked up from germline, CDR1 is LGHNA and CDR2 is YNFKEQ. Here the CDR3 DNA reads TGTGCCAGCAGCGGACAGGGAAATGGGCAGTTCTTC. The encoded protein is CASSGQGNGQFF.

This clone has more than one count but fewer than ten. This chain joins TRBV10-3 and TRBJ1-1; TRBD1 matches at 7 bases. This CDR3 contains 15 residues. J was trimmed by 1 base and V by 10 bases; bases with no gene match: 12. From germline, CDR1 is ENHRY and CDR2 SYGVKD. CDR3 amino acids: CATEDRAGGNTEAFF. CDR3 DNA: TGTGCCACTGAAGACAGGGCCGGGGGGAACACTGAAGCTTTCTTT.

This chain links TRBV5-1 with TRBJ2-2; D is perhaps TRBD1 (5 bases). This CDR3 is 17 amino acids long. Trimming shortened V by 0 bases and J by 2 bases, and 14 bases separated the two germline ends. The germline V gene encodes CDR1 SGHRS and CDR2 YFSETQ. The CDR3 bases are TGCGCCAGCAGCTTGGATTGGGGCTCGACTAACACCGGGGAGCTGTTTTTT. Protein product: CASSLDWGSTNTGELFF.

V usage is TRBV29-1 and J usage is TRBJ1-4; unclear D gene. Germline assignment: CDR1 SQVTM and CDR2 ANQGSEA. Trimming shortened V by 7 bases and J by 0 bases, and 9 bases separated the two germline ends. The CDR3 is 13 residues long. As DNA, the CDR3 is TGCAGCGCCAGATTTGCAACTAATGAAAAACTGTTTTTT. Translating it yields CSARFATNEKLFF.

J is TRBJ1-5 and V is TRBV7-9, with D tentatively TRBD1 (5 bases). Looked up from germline, CDR1 is SEHNR and CDR2 is FQNEAQ (reference sequence). Trimming pared 2 bases from V and 4 bases from J, leaving 12 bases between. This CDR3 spans 15 amino acids. CDR3 loop: CASSLMQGQNQPQHF. For the CDR3, the DNA is TGTGCCAGCAGCTTAATGCAGGGTCAGAATCAGCCCCAGCATTTT.

The V and J genes are TRBV10-3 and TRBJ2-2, with 8 bases fitting TRBD2. The trim removed 7 bases at V and 5 bases at J, leaving 6 bases unmatched. Looked up from germline, CDR1 is ENHRY and CDR2 is SYGVKD. The CDR3 is 14 residues long. CDR3 loop: CAIKSGGATGELFF. CDR3 bases: TGTGCCATCAAAAGCGGGGGAGCGACCGGGGAGCTGTTTTTT.

V is TRBV10-3 and J is TRBJ2-1; the D gene is possibly TRBD2 (7 bases). The CDR3 extends over 15 amino acids. Germline CDR1 reads ENHRY; CDR2 reads SYGVKD. Trimming removed 5 bases from V and 6 bases from J, with 17 bases in between. CDR3: CAISRGGANTNEQFF. In DNA, the CDR3 is TGTGCCATCAGTAGGGGGGGGGCCAATACCAATGAGCAGTTCTTC.